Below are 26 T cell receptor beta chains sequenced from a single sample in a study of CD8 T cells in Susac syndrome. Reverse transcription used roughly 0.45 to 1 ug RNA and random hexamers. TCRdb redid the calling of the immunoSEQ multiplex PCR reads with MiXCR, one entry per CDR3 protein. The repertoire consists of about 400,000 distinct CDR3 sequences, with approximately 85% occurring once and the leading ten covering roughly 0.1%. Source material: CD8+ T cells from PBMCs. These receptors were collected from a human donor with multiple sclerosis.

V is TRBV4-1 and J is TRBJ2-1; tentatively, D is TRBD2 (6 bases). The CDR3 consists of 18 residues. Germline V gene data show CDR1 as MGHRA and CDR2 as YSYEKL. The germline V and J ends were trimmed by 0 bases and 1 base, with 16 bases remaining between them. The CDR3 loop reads CASSQDPSELWSYNEQFF. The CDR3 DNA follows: TGCGCCAGCAGCCAAGATCCTAGCGAATTGTGGTCCTACAATGAGCAGTTCTTC.

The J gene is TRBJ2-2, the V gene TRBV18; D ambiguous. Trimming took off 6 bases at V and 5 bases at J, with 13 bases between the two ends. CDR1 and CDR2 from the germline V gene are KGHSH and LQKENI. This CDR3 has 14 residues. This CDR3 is CASSSQVYTGELFF. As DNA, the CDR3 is TGTGCCAGCTCCTCCCAAGTATATACCGGGGAGCTGTTTTTT. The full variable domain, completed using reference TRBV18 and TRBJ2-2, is NAGVMQNPRHLVRRRGQEARLRCSPMKGHSHVYWYRQLPEEGLKFMVYLQKENIIDESGMPKERFSAEFPKEGPSILRIQQVVRGDSAAYFCASSSQVYTGELFFGEGSRLTVL.

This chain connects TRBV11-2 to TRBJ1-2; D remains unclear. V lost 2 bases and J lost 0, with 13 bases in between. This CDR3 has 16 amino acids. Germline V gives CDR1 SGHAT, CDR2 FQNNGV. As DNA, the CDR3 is TGTGCCAGCAGCTTATTAGGGCAGGAGACTAACTATGGCTACACCTTC. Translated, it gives CASSLLGQETNYGYTF.

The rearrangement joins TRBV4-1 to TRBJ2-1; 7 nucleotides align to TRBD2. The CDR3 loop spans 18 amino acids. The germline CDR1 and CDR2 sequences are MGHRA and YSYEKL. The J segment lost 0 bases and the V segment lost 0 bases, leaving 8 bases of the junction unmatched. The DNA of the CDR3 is TGCGCCAGCAGCCAAGATGGCGGGGGAAGGGTCTCCTACAATGAGCAGTTCTTC. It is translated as CASSQDGGGRVSYNEQFF.

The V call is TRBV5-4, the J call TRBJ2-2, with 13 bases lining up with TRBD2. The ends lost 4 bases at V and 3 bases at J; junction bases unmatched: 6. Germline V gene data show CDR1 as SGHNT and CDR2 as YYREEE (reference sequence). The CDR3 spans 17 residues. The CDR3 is CASSPLAGGPDTGELFF. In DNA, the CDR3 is TGTGCCAGCAGCCCACTAGCGGGGGGGCCGGACACCGGGGAGCTGTTTTTT.

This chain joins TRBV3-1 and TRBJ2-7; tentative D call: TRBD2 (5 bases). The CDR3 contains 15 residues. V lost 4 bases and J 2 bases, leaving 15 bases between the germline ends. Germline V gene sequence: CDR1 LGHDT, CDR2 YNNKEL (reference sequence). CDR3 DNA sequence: TGTGCCAGCAGCCGAGATACCGGGGATCCCTACGAGCAGTACTTC. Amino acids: CASSRDTGDPYEQYF.

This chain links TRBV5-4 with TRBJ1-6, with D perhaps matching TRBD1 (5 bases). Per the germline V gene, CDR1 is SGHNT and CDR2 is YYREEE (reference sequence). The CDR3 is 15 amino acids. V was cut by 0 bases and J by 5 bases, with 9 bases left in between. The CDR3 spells CASSLEGLDNSPLHF. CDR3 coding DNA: TGTGCCAGCAGCTTGGAGGGGTTGGATAATTCACCCCTCCACTTT.

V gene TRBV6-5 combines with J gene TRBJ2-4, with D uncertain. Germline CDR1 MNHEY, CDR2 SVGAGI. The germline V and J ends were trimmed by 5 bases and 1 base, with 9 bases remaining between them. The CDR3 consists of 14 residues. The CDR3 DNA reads TGTGCCAGCAGTCAGGAAGGGGCCAAAAACATTCAGTACTTC. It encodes CASSQEGAKNIQYF.

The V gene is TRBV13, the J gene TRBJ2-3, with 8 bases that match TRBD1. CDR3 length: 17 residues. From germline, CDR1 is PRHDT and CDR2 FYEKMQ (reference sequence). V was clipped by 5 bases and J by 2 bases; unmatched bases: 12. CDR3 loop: CASSLPGTGAATDTQYF. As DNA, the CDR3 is TGTGCCAGCAGCCTACCCGGGACAGGCGCCGCCACAGATACGCAGTATTTT.

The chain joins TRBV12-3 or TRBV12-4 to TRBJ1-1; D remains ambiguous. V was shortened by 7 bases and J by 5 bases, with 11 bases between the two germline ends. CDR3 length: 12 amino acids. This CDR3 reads CASKRGGTEAFF. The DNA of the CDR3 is TGTGCCAGCAAACGGGGTGGGACTGAAGCTTTCTTT.

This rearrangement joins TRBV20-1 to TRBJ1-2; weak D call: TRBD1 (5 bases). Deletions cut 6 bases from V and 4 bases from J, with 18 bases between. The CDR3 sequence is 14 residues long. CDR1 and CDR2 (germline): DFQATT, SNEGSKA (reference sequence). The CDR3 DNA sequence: TGCAGTGCCCACAAGGGGAAGGAAGGCTATGGCTACACCTTC. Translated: CSAHKGKEGYGYTF.

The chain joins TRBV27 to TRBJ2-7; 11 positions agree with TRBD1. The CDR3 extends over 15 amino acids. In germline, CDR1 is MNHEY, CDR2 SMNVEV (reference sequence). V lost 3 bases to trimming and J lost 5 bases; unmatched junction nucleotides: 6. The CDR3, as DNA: TGTGCCAGCAGTTTTACCGCGGGACAGGGGGACGAGCAGTACTTC. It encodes CASSFTAGQGDEQYF.

CDR3 nucleotides: TGTGCCAGCACCTCGCCGCTCGGACTAGCGGGGGGGCTGGCCACAGATACGCAGTATTTT. It yields the protein CASTSPLGLAGGLATDTQYF. The chain joins TRBV6-1 to TRBJ2-3, with 15 nucleotides matching TRBD2. V lost 7 bases and J lost 2; bases outside the gene matches: 16. Per the germline V gene, CDR1 is MNHNS and CDR2 is SASEGT. This CDR3 has 20 amino acids.

The CDR3 loop is CASQDSGTMTYNEQFF. The DNA of the CDR3 is TGTGCCAGCCAAGACTCCGGGACCATGACCTACAATGAGCAGTTCTTC. This chain links TRBV27 with TRBJ2-1; tentatively, D is TRBD1 or TRBD2 (5 bases each). The CDR3 sequence is 16 residues long. CDR1 is MNHEY and CDR2 is SMNVEV in the germline V gene (reference sequence). Trimming removed 8 bases from V and 2 bases from J, with 19 bases in between.

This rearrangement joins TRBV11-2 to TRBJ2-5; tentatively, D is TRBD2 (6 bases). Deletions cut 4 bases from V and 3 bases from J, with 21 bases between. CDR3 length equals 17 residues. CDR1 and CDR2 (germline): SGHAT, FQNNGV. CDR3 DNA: TGTGCCAGCAGCTCTACCGCAGGGACTTGGGATGAAGAGACCCAGTACTTC. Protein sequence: CASSSTAGTWDEETQYF.

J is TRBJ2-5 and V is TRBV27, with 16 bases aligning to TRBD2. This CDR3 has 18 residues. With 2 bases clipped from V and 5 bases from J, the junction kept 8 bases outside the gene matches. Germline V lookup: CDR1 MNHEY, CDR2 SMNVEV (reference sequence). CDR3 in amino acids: CASSLAGTSGGARETQYF. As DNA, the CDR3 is TGTGCCAGCAGTTTAGCCGGGACTAGCGGGGGGGCCAGGGAGACCCAGTACTTC.

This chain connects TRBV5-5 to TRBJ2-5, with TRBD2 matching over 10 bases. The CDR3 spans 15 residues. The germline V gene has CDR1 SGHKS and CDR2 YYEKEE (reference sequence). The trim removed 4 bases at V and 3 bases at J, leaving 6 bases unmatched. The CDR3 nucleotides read TGTGCCAGCAGCCACACTAGCGGGAAAAAAGAGACCCAGTACTTC. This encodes CASSHTSGKKETQYF.

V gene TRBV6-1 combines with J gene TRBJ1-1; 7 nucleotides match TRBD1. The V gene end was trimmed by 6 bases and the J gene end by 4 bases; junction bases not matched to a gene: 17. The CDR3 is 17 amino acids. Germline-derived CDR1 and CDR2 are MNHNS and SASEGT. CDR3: CASRSTWEGAGGTEAFF. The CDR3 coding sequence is TGTGCCAGCAGAAGTACCTGGGAGGGGGCCGGAGGCACTGAAGCTTTCTTT.

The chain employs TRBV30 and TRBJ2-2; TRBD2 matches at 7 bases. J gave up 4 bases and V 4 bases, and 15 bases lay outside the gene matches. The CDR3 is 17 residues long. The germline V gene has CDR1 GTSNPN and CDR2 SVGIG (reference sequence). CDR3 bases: TGTGCCTGGAAGGAACGAGACCGGGAGGATATCACCGGGGAGCTGTTTTTT. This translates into CAWKERDREDITGELFF.

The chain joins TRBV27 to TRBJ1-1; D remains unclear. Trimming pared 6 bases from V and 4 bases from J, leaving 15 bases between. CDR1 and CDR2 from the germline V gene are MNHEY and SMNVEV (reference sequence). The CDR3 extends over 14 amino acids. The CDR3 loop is CASSLRAGGTEAFF. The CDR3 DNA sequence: TGTGCCAGCAGCCTCCGGGCCGGCGGCACTGAAGCTTTCTTT.

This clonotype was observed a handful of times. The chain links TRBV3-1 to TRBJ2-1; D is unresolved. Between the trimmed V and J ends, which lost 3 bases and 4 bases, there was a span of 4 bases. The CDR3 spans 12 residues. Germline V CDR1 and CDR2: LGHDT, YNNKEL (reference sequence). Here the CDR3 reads CASSHRYNEQFF. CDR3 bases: TGTGCCAGCAGCCATCGGTACAATGAGCAGTTCTTC.

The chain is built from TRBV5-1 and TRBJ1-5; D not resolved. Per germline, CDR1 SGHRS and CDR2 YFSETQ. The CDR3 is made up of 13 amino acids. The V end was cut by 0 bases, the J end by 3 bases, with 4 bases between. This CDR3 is CASSLEFNQPQHF. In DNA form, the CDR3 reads TGCGCCAGCAGCTTGGAGTTCAATCAGCCCCAGCATTTT.

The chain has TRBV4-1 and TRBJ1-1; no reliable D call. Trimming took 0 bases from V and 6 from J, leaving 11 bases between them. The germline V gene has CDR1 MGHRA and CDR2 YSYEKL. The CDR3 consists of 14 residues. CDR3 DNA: TGCGCCAGCAGCCAAGAATCATGGAGGGCTGAAGCTTTCTTT. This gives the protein CASSQESWRAEAFF.

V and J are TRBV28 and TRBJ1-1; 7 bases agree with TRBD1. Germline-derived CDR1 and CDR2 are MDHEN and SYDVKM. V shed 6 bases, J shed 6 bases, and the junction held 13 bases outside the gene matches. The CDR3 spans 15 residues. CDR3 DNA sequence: TGTGCCAGCAGCCCACCCGACAGGGAAGACGCTGAAGCTTTCTTT. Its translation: CASSPPDREDAEAFF.

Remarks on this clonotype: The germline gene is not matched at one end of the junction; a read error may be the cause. The CDR3 region is CASSHGTGGASNYDYTF. CDR3 DNA sequence: TGCGCCAGCAGCCACGGGACAGGGGGTGCCTCAAACTATGACTACACCTTC. V gene TRBV4-1 combines with J gene TRBJ1-2; 11 bases are shared with TRBD1. This CDR3 comprises 17 residues. Per germline, CDR1 MGHRA and CDR2 YSYEKL.

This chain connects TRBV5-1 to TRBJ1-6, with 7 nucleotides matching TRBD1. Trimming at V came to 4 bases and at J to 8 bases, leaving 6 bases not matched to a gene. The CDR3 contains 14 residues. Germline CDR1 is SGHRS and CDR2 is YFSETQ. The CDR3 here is CASSPQGWDSPLHF. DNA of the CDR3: TGCGCCAGCAGCCCACAGGGGTGGGATTCACCCCTCCACTTT.